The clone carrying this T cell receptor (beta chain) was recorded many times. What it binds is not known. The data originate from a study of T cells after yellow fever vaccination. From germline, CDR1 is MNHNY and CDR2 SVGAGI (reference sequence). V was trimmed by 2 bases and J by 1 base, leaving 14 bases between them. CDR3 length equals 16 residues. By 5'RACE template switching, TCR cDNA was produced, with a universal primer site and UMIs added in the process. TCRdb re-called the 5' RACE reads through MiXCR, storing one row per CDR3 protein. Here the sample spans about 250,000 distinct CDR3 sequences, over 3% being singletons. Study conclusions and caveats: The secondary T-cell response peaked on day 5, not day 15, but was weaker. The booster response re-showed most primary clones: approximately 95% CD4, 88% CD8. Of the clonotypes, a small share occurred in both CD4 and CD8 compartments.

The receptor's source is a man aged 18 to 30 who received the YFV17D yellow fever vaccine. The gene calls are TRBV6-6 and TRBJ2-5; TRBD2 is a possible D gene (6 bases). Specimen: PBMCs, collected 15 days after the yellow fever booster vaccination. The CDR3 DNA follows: TGTGCCAGCAGTTACAACGCGGGACGCGGCCAAGAGACCCAGTACTTC. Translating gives CASSYNAGRGQETQYF.